The rows below give T cell receptor beta chains drawn from one sample of a study of regulatory T cells in long-lasting Graves disease. TCRdb fed the multiplex PCR reads into MiXCR, producing one record per CDR3 protein. The sample yields about 540,000 distinct CDR3 sequences, less than 15% seen once. The same sample was also used in a study of T cells in Graves' hyperthyroidism and ophthalmopathy.

Sequencing used peripheral blood mononuclear cells (PBMCs), obtained at new diagnosis, from a patient treated with antithyroid drugs. The origin of the receptors is a man aged 25-45 years with Graves disease. The CDR3 runs from the conserved cysteine through the conserved F or W. Each record gives: J gene, clone size, V gene, D gene, CDR3 DNA, CDR3 protein. D genes are given only for firm matches. The listing skips clone size in some rows; elsewhere it reads once, few, many or a size class.

TRBJ2-1	many	TRBV14	NA	TGTGCCAGCAGCCAAGGTTCTTCGGGCGATGAGCAGTTCTTC	CASSQGSSGDEQFF
TRBJ2-2	many	TRBV11-2	NA	TGTGCCAGCAGCTTCTTTGACAGGACTGACACCGGGGAGCTGTTTTTT	CASSFFDRTDTGELFF
TRBJ2-6	NA	TRBV6-1	NA	TGTGCCAGCAATCCTGGGGCGGATGGGGCCAACGTCCTGACTTTC	CASNPGADGANVLTF
TRBJ2-1	many	TRBV2	NA	TGTGCCACCCGGAGGGGAGCTAGCTTAGAGCAGTTCTTC	CATRRGASLEQFF
TRBJ2-1	many	TRBV24-1	TRBD2	TGTGCCACCAGTGATTTCCGGGACACTACTAGCGGGGAGGTCCATGAGCAGTTCTTC	CATSDFRDTTSGEVHEQFF
TRBJ2-7	few	TRBV19	NA	TGTGCCAGTAGTATTGGACTTCAGTTCGAGCAGTACTTC	CASSIGLQFEQYF
TRBJ1-3	many	TRBV30	NA	TGTGCCTGGAGTGTACGGGGCTCTGGAAACACCATATATTTT	CAWSVRGSGNTIYF
TRBJ1-2	many	TRBV2	TRBD1	TGTGCCAGCAGCACCCGACAGGGCTATGGCTACACCTTC	CASSTRQGYGYTF
TRBJ1-2	NA	TRBV9	NA	TGTGCCAGCAGCGGTAGTTGGTCCCAGGGTCTAGAGTTTGGCTACACCTTC	CASSGSWSQGLEFGYTF
TRBJ1-1	few	TRBV30	NA	TGTGCCTGGATTAAAACCGGGACGGGCAACACTGAAGCTTTCTTT	CAWIKTGTGNTEAFF
TRBJ2-5	many	TRBV7-2	NA	TGTGCCAGCAGCTCCCCAGGGGTCAGGGAGACCCAGTACTTC	CASSSPGVRETQYF
TRBJ1-2	many	TRBV20-1	NA	TGCAGTGCTCCCCGATGGGCTACTAACTATGGCTACACCTTC	CSAPRWATNYGYTF
TRBJ2-2	NA	TRBV11-3	TRBD2	TGTGCCAGCAGCTTAACCCGACTAGCGGGAGTCTCCGGGGAGCTGTTTTTT	CASSLTRLAGVSGELFF
TRBJ2-6	few	TRBV6-1	TRBD1	TGTGCCGGCGCTCTGGGACAGGGTGATAGGGGGGCCAACGTCCTGACTTTC	CAGALGQGDRGANVLTF
TRBJ2-1	many	TRBV11-2	NA	TGTGCCAGCAGTATTGCCGGGACCTACAATGAGCAGTTCTTC	CASSIAGTYNEQFF
TRBJ1-2	many	TRBV12-3/TRBV12-4	NA	TGTGCCAGCAGTTCGGGGACGGTTTATGGCTACACCTTC	CASSSGTVYGYTF
TRBJ2-7	many	TRBV25-1	NA	TGTGCCAGCAGTGAAAGGGGCACATTTATCTCCTACGAGCAGTACTTC	CASSERGTFISYEQYF
TRBJ2-1	NA	TRBV4-2	NA	TGTGCCAGCAGCCAAGAGATCCGAAGCTCCTACAATGAGCAGTTCTTC	CASSQEIRSSYNEQFF
TRBJ2-3	many	TRBV28	TRBD2	TGTGCCAGCAGTACTAGCGGGAGTGCAGATACGCAGTATTTT	CASSTSGSADTQYF
TRBJ2-1	many	TRBV5-1	NA	TGCGCCAGCAGCTTGGGACGAGGGCAGAGGGCCGAGCGGGATGAGCAGTTCTTC	CASSLGRGQRAERDEQFF
TRBJ2-2	NA	TRBV7-3	NA	TGTGCCAGCAGCTTAACCGGGATAATTTCAGGGGAGCTGTTTTTT	CASSLTGIISGELFF
TRBJ2-3	NA	TRBV12-3/TRBV12-4	TRBD1	TGTGCCAGCAGTTCTAGACAGGGGGCGCGTGCAGATACGCAGTATTTT	CASSSRQGARADTQYF
TRBJ1-2	many	TRBV3-1	TRBD1	TGTGCCAGCAGCCGGGACAGGGTATATGGCTACACCTTC	CASSRDRVYGYTF
TRBJ1-1	many	TRBV12-3/TRBV12-4	NA	TGTGCCAGCAGTTTAACGGGAGAGGCCACTGAAGCTTTCTTT	CASSLTGEATEAFF
TRBJ1-1	many	TRBV2	TRBD1	TGTGCCAGCAGGGCGGACAGGGCATTGACTGAAGCTTTCTTT	CASRADRALTEAFF
TRBJ1-2	many	TRBV12-3/TRBV12-4	TRBD1	TGTGCCAGCAGCCGCGGGACAGATGGCTACACCTTC	CASSRGTDGYTF
TRBJ1-5	NA	TRBV12-3/TRBV12-4	NA	TGTGCCAGCAGTCCCCGGGGGGTGGGTCAGCCCCAGCATTTT	CASSPRGVGQPQHF
TRBJ2-4	NA	TRBV29-1	NA	TGCAGCGCTTCTTTTTTGAATTCCAAAAACATTCAGTACTTC	CSASFLNSKNIQYF
TRBJ1-2	many	TRBV30	NA	TGTGCCTGGAGGGGAGCTCGTAGAAACTATGGCTACACCTTC	CAWRGARRNYGYTF
TRBJ2-7	many	TRBV28	NA	TGTGCCAGCATCGGAGGGTTTTCCTACGAGCAGTACTTC	CASIGGFSYEQYF
TRBJ2-3	few	TRBV4-1	NA	TGCGCCAGCAGCCAATCACGGCCGGATACGCAGTATTTT	CASSQSRPDTQYF
TRBJ2-1	many	TRBV2	NA	TGTGCCAGCAGTGACATTGGGGACAATGAGCAGTTCTTC	CASSDIGDNEQFF
TRBJ2-3	many	TRBV18	TRBD1	TGTGCCAGCTCACCAGTGGCAGGGGGAGTATATACGCAGTATTTT	CASSPVAGGVYTQYF
TRBJ1-1	many	TRBV11-2	NA	TGTGCCAGCAGCTTATGGAGGAACACTGAAGCTTTCTTT	CASSLWRNTEAFF
TRBJ1-3	many	TRBV6-5	NA	TGTGCCAGCAGTTACCGGCCAGTGGGCAGCTTGGCTGGAAACACCATATATTTT	CASSYRPVGSLAGNTIYF
TRBJ2-7	NA	TRBV16	TRBD1	TGTGCCAGCAGCCAAGCATGGGGGGAGTCGGACAGGGGGTACGAGCAGTACTTC	CASSQAWGESDRGYEQYF
TRBJ2-7	many	TRBV12-3/TRBV12-4	TRBD2	TGTGCCAGCAGTTTAGATCGGACTAGCGGGAACGAGCAGTACTTC	CASSLDRTSGNEQYF
TRBJ2-7	many	TRBV5-1	NA	TGTGCCAGCAGCAACTCCTACGAGCAGTACTTC	CASSNSYEQYF
TRBJ1-1	many	TRBV15	NA	TGTGCCACCAGTCGAACTTCGGTCAGTAAGGGGACTGAAGCTTTCTTT	CATSRTSVSKGTEAFF
TRBJ1-1	many	TRBV6-1	TRBD1	TGTGCCAGCATTGACACGGACAGGGGCACTGAAGCTTTCTTT	CASIDTDRGTEAFF